Listed below are T cell receptor beta chains from one sample, sequenced in a study of control samples from healthy donors and cancer patients. The data were produced by immunoSEQ multiplex PCR, yet TCRdb's version contains in-frame clones alone and is incomplete. The sample comprises some 96,000 clones, approximately 93% of which are singletons, and more than 7% rests with the top ten. Sequencing used blood. These TCRs come from a man between 18 and 35 years old in good health. Each CDR3 is given with its conserved first and last residue. D genes are given only for firm matches. Expanded clones get a size class; other rows say once, few or many, or leave the size out.

J	V	size	D	DNA	CDR3
TRBJ1-1	TRBV7-2	NA	TRBD1	TGTGCCAGCAGGACCTATGGGACAGCTAGTGAAGCTTTCTTT	CASRTYGTASEAFF
TRBJ2-7	TRBV6-1	NA	TRBD1	TGTGCCAGCAGTGAGACAGGGGGACTATACGAGCAGTACTTC	CASSETGGLYEQYF
TRBJ2-7	TRBV4-1	NA	TRBD1	TGCGCCAGCAGATCCACCGGGACAGGATCTTACGAGCAGTACTTC	CASRSTGTGSYEQYF
TRBJ2-7	TRBV12-5	once	NA	TGTGCTAGTGGTCCAGGGCTCTCCTACGAGCAGTACTTC	CASGPGLSYEQYF
TRBJ2-7	TRBV4-1	NA	NA	TGCGCCAGCAGCCAAGGGGTAATAGCGGCCCCCTACGAGCAGTACTTC	CASSQGVIAAPYEQYF
TRBJ2-3	TRBV5-1	NA	TRBD2	TGCGCCAGCACCACCGGCCCTACTAGCGGGGGGCCCACAGATACGCAGTATTTT	CASTTGPTSGGPTDTQYF
TRBJ2-7	TRBV27	few	NA	TGTGCCAGCAGTTTTAACAGTGATGTCGAGCAGTACTTC	CASSFNSDVEQYF
TRBJ1-5	TRBV6-5	NA	NA	TGTGCCAGCAGAGGGACCGCTTTCCAGCCCCAGCATTTT	CASRGTAFQPQHF
TRBJ2-1	TRBV11-3	once	TRBD2	TGTGCCAGCAGCTTAGACCCACTAGCGGGGTTAAATGAGCAGTTCTTC	CASSLDPLAGLNEQFF
TRBJ2-7	TRBV7-9	NA	NA	TGTGCCAGCAAAAAACCGGGCGACGAGCAGTACTTC	CASKKPGDEQYF
TRBJ1-1	TRBV19	NA	NA	TGTGCCAGTAGTATAGTTTTGGGGACTGAAGCTTTCTTT	CASSIVLGTEAFF
TRBJ2-6	TRBV5-8	NA	NA	TGTGCCAGCAGCCCACCCAGTGCGGGTAGGGCTGGGGCCAACGTCCTGACTTTC	CASSPPSAGRAGANVLTF
TRBJ2-7	TRBV9	NA	NA	TGTGCCAGCAGCGGGGCGGGTTGGACCTACGAGCAGTACTTC	CASSGAGWTYEQYF
TRBJ2-7	TRBV19	NA	NA	TGTGCCAGTAGTATAGGCAGGTCCTACGAGCAGTACTTC	CASSIGRSYEQYF
TRBJ1-1	TRBV12-3/TRBV12-4	once	NA	TGTGCCAGCAGTTTAGTAGGGAACACTGAAGCTTTCTTT	CASSLVGNTEAFF
TRBJ1-2	TRBV2	NA	NA	TGTGCCACAACGACCGGGACACTATATGGCTACACCTTC	CATTTGTLYGYTF
TRBJ2-3	TRBV29-1	NA	NA	TGCAGCGTTGCAAGAGGGAGTGGGAGTTTAACAGATACGCAGTATTTT	CSVARGSGSLTDTQYF
TRBJ2-5	TRBV5-1	NA	TRBD2	TGCGCCAGCAGCTTGGAATCGGGACTAAACCAAGAGACCCAGTACTTC	CASSLESGLNQETQYF
TRBJ2-7	TRBV18	few	TRBD2	TGTGCCAGCTCACAACTAGCGGGAGGTGGGTACGAGCAGTACTTC	CASSQLAGGGYEQYF
TRBJ1-1	TRBV5-1	NA	NA	TGCGCCAGCAGCTTGGGAGTTGGGGCAGACACTGAAGCTTTCTTT	CASSLGVGADTEAFF
TRBJ1-3	TRBV5-8	NA	NA	TGTGCCAGCAGCTTGCAGGGTGGTTGGTCTGGAAACACCATATATTTT	CASSLQGGWSGNTIYF
TRBJ2-7	TRBV6-6	NA	NA	TGTGCCAGCCATACCGCCAATCCCCGTTGGTACTTC	CASHTANPRWYF
TRBJ2-2	TRBV24-1	NA	NA	TGTGCCACCAGCCCTACCCCTATTAGTGTAGGGGGGGGTCTAGACACCGGGGAGCTGTTTTTT	CATSPTPISVGGGLDTGELFF
TRBJ2-5	TRBV14	NA	NA	TGTGCCAGCCAGCGCAATTTCGACCCCCAAGAGACCCAGTACTTC	CASQRNFDPQETQYF
TRBJ2-1	TRBV29-1	few	TRBD1	TGCAGCGTTTTAGCCGGGACAGGGGACGCGGATGAGCAGTTCTTC	CSVLAGTGDADEQFF
TRBJ2-7	TRBV6-5	NA	TRBD2	TGTGCCAGCAGCGACCTAGCGGGGGGGTCCTACGAGCAGTACTTC	CASSDLAGGSYEQYF
TRBJ2-5	TRBV5-4	NA	NA	TGTGCCAGCAGCTTGTCAGACCAAGAGACCCAGTACTTC	CASSLSDQETQYF
TRBJ2-3	TRBV5-1	NA	NA	TGCGCCAGCAGCAGGCAGGACAGTGCGGCGGGAGATACGCAGTATTTT	CASSRQDSAAGDTQYF
TRBJ2-5	TRBV5-4	NA	TRBD2	TGTGCCAGCAGCTCTCGAGCGGGAGTTGGCGAGACCCAGTACTTC	CASSSRAGVGETQYF
TRBJ1-1	TRBV30	NA	TRBD1	TGTGCCTGGCAACACAGGGGTAGCGCTTTCTTT	CAWQHRGSAFF
TRBJ1-2	TRBV30	NA	NA	TGTGCCTGGAATGAACGGGGCTACACCTTC	CAWNERGYTF
TRBJ1-5	TRBV6-1	once	NA	TGTGCCAGCAGGGAAGACAGCGGCCGGCCCCAGCATTTT	CASREDSGRPQHF
TRBJ2-7	TRBV4-3	NA	NA	TGCGCCAGCAGCCCGACTATGTACTACGAGCAGTACTTC	CASSPTMYYEQYF
TRBJ2-1	TRBV7-9	NA	TRBD2	TGTGCCAGCAGCTCCCCCGGAGAGCGGGAGGGCCTATTCGCCAATGAGCAGTTCTTC	CASSSPGEREGLFANEQFF
TRBJ2-2	TRBV4-1	NA	NA	TGCGCCAGCAGCCAATTCCTGGGGGCGACCGGGGAGCTGTTTTTT	CASSQFLGATGELFF
TRBJ2-3	TRBV7-8	NA	TRBD2	TGTGCCAGCAGCTCTTGGACTAGCGGGATCACAGATACGCAGTATTTT	CASSSWTSGITDTQYF
TRBJ2-1	TRBV23-1	NA	NA	TGCGCCAGCAGTCGGACAACCTACAATGAGCAGTTCTTC	CASSRTTYNEQFF
TRBJ1-2	TRBV7-3	NA	NA	TGTGCCAGCAGCTTAAGGGACGGCTATGGCTACACCTTC	CASSLRDGYGYTF
TRBJ2-4	TRBV5-1	NA	TRBD1	TGCGCCAGCAGCACACAGGGGGCTGGGGCCAAAAACATTCAGTACTTC	CASSTQGAGAKNIQYF
TRBJ1-4	TRBV5-6	NA	NA	TGTGCCAGCAGCTTATCAGGGGAAGGGGAAAAACTGTTTTTT	CASSLSGEGEKLFF
TRBJ2-1	TRBV7-6	NA	TRBD2	TGTGCCAGCAGCTCAGCGGGAGGGCCTAACAATGAGCAGTTCTTC	CASSSAGGPNNEQFF
TRBJ1-1	TRBV7-3	NA	NA	TGTGCCAGCAGCTCCGGGCTGAACACTGAAGCTTTCTTT	CASSSGLNTEAFF
TRBJ2-7	TRBV27	NA	NA	TGTGCCAGCAGTTTATCGGGTGGAAGGACGGACGAGCAGTACTTC	CASSLSGGRTDEQYF
TRBJ2-1	TRBV29-1	NA	TRBD2	TGCAGCGTTGAAAGCGGGAGAGGGGGTGGGAGGCGGGCGAATGAGCAGTTCTTC	CSVESGRGGGRRANEQFF
TRBJ1-1	TRBV3-1/TRBV3-2	NA	NA	TGTGCCAGCAGCGAAGGTGGGAGAGCTTTCTTT	CASSEGGRAFF
TRBJ2-1	TRBV27	NA	NA	TGTGCCAGCAGTGCTTCTAGCAGTCCCTCCTACAATGAGCAGTTCTTC	CASSASSSPSYNEQFF
TRBJ2-7	TRBV25-1	NA	NA	TGTGCCAGCAGTGAATCGACCTTCTACGAGCAGTACTTC	CASSESTFYEQYF
TRBJ2-3	TRBV6-6	NA	NA	TGTGCCAGCAGTATAGAGTCAGATACGCAGTATTTT	CASSIESDTQYF
TRBJ1-1	TRBV15	NA	NA	TGTGCCACCAGCTCACCCGGAGGGAACGACACTGAAGCTTTCTTT	CATSSPGGNDTEAFF
TRBJ2-1	TRBV7-8	NA	NA	TGTGCCAGCTTTAAAGAGAGGGTTCGGTCAAATGAGCAGTTCTTC	CASFKERVRSNEQFF
TRBJ1-1	TRBV12-3/TRBV12-4	NA	NA	TGTGCCAGCAGTTTGCAGGGAGGGACTGAAGCTTTCTTT	CASSLQGGTEAFF
TRBJ1-1	TRBV19	NA	NA	TGTGCCACCAGCATGAACACTGAAGCTTTCTTT	CATSMNTEAFF
TRBJ2-3	TRBV5-1	NA	NA	TGCGCCAGCAGCTCCGGGGACATCCTCACAGATACGCAGTATTTT	CASSSGDILTDTQYF
TRBJ1-4	TRBV30	once	NA	TGTGCCTGGAGTGTTCTTCAGGGTAATGAAAAACTGTTTTTT	CAWSVLQGNEKLFF
TRBJ1-2	TRBV12-3/TRBV12-4	NA	NA	TGTGCCAGCAGTTTAGACGAAGACTATGGCTACACCTTC	CASSLDEDYGYTF
TRBJ1-1	TRBV7-5	once	NA	TGTGTCAGAAGCTCTCGGACAGGGGCCATGAACACTGAAGCTTTCTTT	CVRSSRTGAMNTEAFF
TRBJ1-2	TRBV25-1	NA	TRBD1	TGTGCCAGCGGAGGCCACTACTCCAGGGGGCAGGGCTATGGCTACACCTTC	CASGGHYSRGQGYGYTF
TRBJ1-4	TRBV29-1	NA	TRBD1	TGCAGCGTTGCTTTCCGGACAGGGCATGAAAAACTGTTTTTT	CSVAFRTGHEKLFF